One and the same sample provided the 20 T cell receptor beta chains below, sequenced in a study of OX40 agonist ivuxolimab in advanced cancers. Clones were sequenced by immunoSEQ multiplex PCR, and TCRdb holds only the in-frame ones, with some missing. The table lists 20,000 to 25,000 clones, about four fifths of them singletons. The sequenced sample was CD4+ or CD8+ T cells sorted from blood, obtained in a trial of the OX40 agonist ivuxolimab. The receptors derive from an adult with an advanced solid tumor such as melanoma, head and neck, liver or kidney cancer.

The rearrangement uses TRBV13 and TRBJ2-3, with D uncertain. V lost 0 bases and J lost 3, with 10 bases in between. There are 15 residues in the CDR3. Germline V gene sequence: CDR1 PRHDT, CDR2 FYEKMQ (reference sequence). The DNA for the CDR3 is TGTGCCAGCAGCTTAGGGTTAGAAGCTACAGATACGCAGTATTTT. It is translated as CASSLGLEATDTQYF. Full variable domain (rest looked up from reference TRBV13 and TRBJ2-3): AAGVIQSPRHLIKEKRETATLKCYPIPRHDTVYWYQQGPGQDPQFLISFYEKMQSDKGSIPDRFSAQQFSDYHSELNMSSLELGDSALYFCASSLGLEATDTQYFGPGTRLTVL.

This chain connects TRBV6-5 to TRBJ1-2; 9 bases are shared with TRBD1. Trimming at V came to 4 bases and at J to 4 bases, leaving 7 bases not matched to a gene. Germline CDR1 reads MNHEY; CDR2 reads SVGAGI. The CDR3 consists of 15 residues. The CDR3 sequence: CASSSPRTGAYGYTF. DNA for the CDR3: TGTGCCAGCAGTTCCCCTCGGACAGGGGCCTATGGCTACACCTTC.

The chain is built from TRBV21-1 and TRBJ2-2; TRBD2, the table's D call, lacks a check against the DNA. TRBV21-1 is an annotated pseudogene. The CDR3 is 14 amino acids. The CDR3 DNA reads TGTGCCAGCAGCAGGGACTCTCACACCGGGGAGCTGTTTTTT. This translates into CASSRDSHTGELFF.

The chain couples TRBV28 to TRBJ2-7; no reliable D call. The CDR3 has 16 residues. The V end was cut by 5 bases, the J end by 1 base, with 18 bases between. Germline values: CDR1 MDHEN, CDR2 SYDVKM. The CDR3 loop is CASSPTPRILSYEQYF. CDR3 sequence (DNA): TGTGCCAGCAGTCCCACCCCTCGAATACTATCCTACGAGCAGTACTTC.

V is TRBV7-9 and J is TRBJ2-3, with 8 bases lining up with TRBD1. This CDR3 has 17 residues. With V trimmed by 5 bases and J by 0 bases, 10 bases remained unmatched. Germline V lookup: CDR1 SEHNR, CDR2 FQNEAQ (reference sequence). CDR3 nucleotide sequence: TGTGCCAGCAGCCCCCCGACAGGGGAGGAGAGCACAGATACGCAGTATTTT. Its translation is CASSPPTGEESTDTQYF.

The chain recombines TRBV28 with TRBJ1-1; perhaps TRBD1 as D (5 bases). Germline assignment: CDR1 MDHEN and CDR2 SYDVKM. Trimming took 7 bases from V and 0 from J, leaving 15 bases between them. This CDR3 region has 15 residues. As DNA, the CDR3 is TGTGCCAGCACTGAGGGGTGGGGGTTGAACACTGAAGCTTTCTTT. Its protein is CASTEGWGLNTEAFF.

V gene TRBV5-8 combines with J gene TRBJ1-1; 8 bases agree with TRBD1. The CDR3 is 13 residues long. Germline lookup yields CDR1 SGHTS and CDR2 YDEGEE. V dropped 5 bases and J dropped 11; count of bases not matched to a gene: 11. The CDR3 DNA sequence: TGTGCCAGCAGTCTCGGACAGGGTAGAGGGGCTTTCTTT. Translating gives CASSLGQGRGAFF. The whole variable domain, remainder taken from reference TRBV5-8 and TRBJ1-1, is EAGVTQSPTHLIKTRGQQATLRCSPISGHTSVYWYQQALGLGLQFLLWYDEGEERNRGNFPPRFSGRQFPNYSSELNVNALELEDSALYLCASSLGQGRGAFFGQGTRLTVV.

V gene TRBV30 combines with J gene TRBJ2-1; a weak D match, TRBD1 (7 bases). V was trimmed by 3 bases and J by 1 base, leaving 19 bases between them. This CDR3 has 17 amino acids. The germline gives CDR1 GTSNPN, CDR2 SVGIG (reference sequence). The DNA of the CDR3 is TGTGCCTGGAGAGACAGCCAACAGGGGAGGTCCTACAATGAGCAGTTCTTC. Translation: CAWRDSQQGRSYNEQFF.

This chain connects TRBV29-1 to TRBJ2-7, with D perhaps being TRBD1 or TRBD2 (5 bases each). The CDR3 covers 13 residues. Trimming removed 2 bases at V and 4 bases at J, with 12 bases between. The germline V gene encodes CDR1 SQVTM and CDR2 ANQGSEA. For the CDR3, the DNA is TGCAGCGTTGAAAGAGGCGAGGGGTACGAGCAGTACTTC. It encodes CSVERGEGYEQYF.

This sequence joins TRBV7-2 and TRBJ2-7; 10 nucleotides align to TRBD2. Looked up from germline, CDR1 is SGHTA and CDR2 is FQGNSA. The CDR3 extends over 15 amino acids. Trimming cost V 0 bases and J 5 bases; bases outside gene matches: 4. The CDR3, as DNA: TGTGCCAGCAGCTTAGCAGGGCTAGCGGGAGACGAGCAGTACTTC. It specifies CASSLAGLAGDEQYF.

The chain combines TRBV7-9 with TRBJ2-3, with 11 nucleotides matching TRBD1. This CDR3 is built from 15 residues. Trimming took 6 bases from V and 3 from J; bases not matched to a gene: 5. CDR1 and CDR2 (germline): SEHNR, FQNEAQ (reference sequence). The CDR3 DNA reads TGTGCCAGCAGAGGGACAGGGGGAGAAACAGATACGCAGTATTTT. Translated: CASRGTGGETDTQYF.

This chain joins TRBV6-6 and TRBJ1-1; tentatively, D is TRBD1 (6 bases). This CDR3 is 14 amino acids long. The V gene lost 4 bases and the J gene lost 4 bases, with 13 bases spanning the gap. Germline V gives CDR1 MNHNY, CDR2 SVGAGI (reference sequence). The CDR3 nucleotides are TGTGCCAGCAGTTTTGAGGGGGGCGGCACTGAAGCTTTCTTT. Translating gives CASSFEGGGTEAFF.

On this clone: Distinct nucleotide sequences in the sample also encode this CDR3. This chain uses TRBV13 with TRBJ2-7; D might be TRBD1 (6 bases). The CDR3 loop spans 14 amino acids. V was cut by 10 bases and J by 5 bases, with 21 bases left in between. Germline assignment: CDR1 PRHDT and CDR2 FYEKMQ (reference sequence). CDR3 protein: CATSLQGSLDEQYF. DNA for the CDR3: TGTGCCACTTCGTTACAGGGATCCCTCGACGAGCAGTACTTC.

The V call is TRBV13, the J call TRBJ1-1, with D possibly matching TRBD1 (5 bases). V gave up 1 base and J gave up 6 bases, with 9 bases separating them. This CDR3 spans 13 amino acids. In germline, CDR1 is PRHDT, CDR2 FYEKMQ (reference sequence). The chain's CDR3 is CASSLVTGAEAFF. The CDR3 coding sequence is TGTGCCAGCAGCTTAGTGACGGGGGCTGAAGCTTTCTTT.

The chain employs TRBV7-8 and TRBJ2-2, with TRBD1 matching 7 bases. This CDR3 comprises 14 residues. The germline V gene has CDR1 SGHVS and CDR2 FQNEAQ. V shed 1 base and J 5 bases; nucleotides not matched to a gene: 1. CDR3 protein: CASSLGQGTGELFF. The CDR3 coding sequence is TGTGCCAGCAGCTTAGGACAGGGAACCGGGGAGCTGTTTTTT.

The rearrangement uses TRBV9 and TRBJ2-7, with 9 bases aligning to TRBD2. The V segment lost 2 bases and the J segment 4 bases; nucleotides outside the gene matches: 4. The CDR3 is made up of 14 amino acids. Germline lookup yields CDR1 SGDLS and CDR2 YYNGEE. The CDR3 nucleotides are TGTGCCAGCAGCGTGGGACTAGCTAAGTACGAGCAGTACTTC. Amino acid sequence: CASSVGLAKYEQYF. Full variable domain (outside the CDR3, taken from reference TRBV9 and TRBJ2-7): DSGVTQTPKHLITATGQRVTLRCSPRSGDLSVYWYQQSLDQGLQFLIQYYNGEERAKGNILERFSAQQFPDLHSELNLSSLELGDSALYFCASSVGLAKYEQYFGPGTRLTVT.

The CDR3 sequence is CAISEEVATDTQYF. Here the CDR3 DNA reads TGTGCCATCAGTGAGGAGGTGGCCACAGATACGCAGTATTTT. V is TRBV10-3 and J is TRBJ2-3; unclear D gene. The V end lost 2 bases, the J end lost 2 bases, and 8 bases lay between the germline ends. CDR3 length equals 14 residues. Germline V CDR1 and CDR2: ENHRY, SYGVKD.

The J gene is TRBJ2-3, the V gene TRBV9; TRBD1 agrees at 7 bases. The V gene's germline CDR1 is SGDLS and CDR2 YYNGEE. This CDR3 comprises 17 residues. The V segment lost 0 bases and the J segment 3 bases; nucleotides outside the gene matches: 10. DNA for the CDR3: TGTGCCAGCAGCGTAGAGCAGGGGGATCCCTTAACAGATACGCAGTATTTT. Protein product: CASSVEQGDPLTDTQYF.

This clone was seen once. The chain uses TRBV15 and TRBJ2-2, with 10 positions matching TRBD1. With V trimmed by 6 bases and J by 4 bases, 5 bases remained unmatched. The CDR3 extends over 15 amino acids. Germline V gene sequence: CDR1 LNHNV, CDR2 YYDKDF (reference sequence). CDR3 nucleotides: TGTGCCACCAGTCCGACAGGGGGCTTCACCGGGGAGCTGTTTTTT. Its translation: CATSPTGGFTGELFF.

The chain carries TRBV25-1 and TRBJ2-2, with 9 bases fitting TRBD1. V lost 3 bases and J lost 1; bases outside the gene matches: 9. Germline V gene sequence: CDR1 MGHDK, CDR2 SYGVNS. CDR3 length equals 18 residues. The CDR3 DNA reads as TGTGCCAGCAGTGACTGGCCGGGACAGGGCCGGAACACCGGGGAGCTGTTTTTT. It encodes CASSDWPGQGRNTGELFF.